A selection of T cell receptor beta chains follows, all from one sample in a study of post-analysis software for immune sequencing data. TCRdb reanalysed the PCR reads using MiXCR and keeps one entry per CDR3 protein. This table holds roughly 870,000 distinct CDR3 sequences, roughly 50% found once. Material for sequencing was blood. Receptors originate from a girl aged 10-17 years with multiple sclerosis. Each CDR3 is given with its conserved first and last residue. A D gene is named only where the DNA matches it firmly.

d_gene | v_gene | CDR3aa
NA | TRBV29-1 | CSVEEDRSYNEQFF
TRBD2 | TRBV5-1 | CASSVGLAYYNEQFF
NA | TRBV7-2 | CASSFSGTPNYGYTF
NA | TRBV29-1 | CSVTQEGSGANVLTF
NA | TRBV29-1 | CSVDGTSQETWYF
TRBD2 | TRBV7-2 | CASSLAAGDGEQYF
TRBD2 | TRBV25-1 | CASSEYQGLAGHYNEQFF
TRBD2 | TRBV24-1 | CATSDRTSGSGDEQFF
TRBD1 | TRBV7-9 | CASSFGQASYQETQYF
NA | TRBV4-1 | CASSQDRGGPNMNTEAFF
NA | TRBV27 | CASTLTGVTDTQYF
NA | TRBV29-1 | CSVASGGTYNEQFF
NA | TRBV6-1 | CASSPEGGDYGYTF
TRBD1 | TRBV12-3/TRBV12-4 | CASSHRGQGYEQYF
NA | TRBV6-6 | CASSLPQSSYEQYF
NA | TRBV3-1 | CASSQSGSRHNEQFF
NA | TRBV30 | CAWSDGAPGDGYTF
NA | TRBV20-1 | CSARDEHPTSDQETQYF
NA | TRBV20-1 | CSARSAVANYGYTF
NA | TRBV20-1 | CSARVRGSGEQYF
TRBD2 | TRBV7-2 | CASRLAGASSTDTQYF
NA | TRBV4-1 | CAGSQEGSGYGQPQHF
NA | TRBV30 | CAWTTVDHEQYF
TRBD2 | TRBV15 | CATSSKVAGVSEQYF
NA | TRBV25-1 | CASSETGGGVEQYF
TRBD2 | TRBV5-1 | CASSFRLAGGPTGTQYF
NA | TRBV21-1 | CASSKRPGSTYEQYF
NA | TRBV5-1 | CASSLPSYRDVNSYEQYF
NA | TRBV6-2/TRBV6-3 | CASSYRGPRLNTEAFF
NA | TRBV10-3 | CAIVRGPGTNEQYF
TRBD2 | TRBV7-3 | CASSLIGTSGGGEQFF
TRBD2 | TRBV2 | CASSLTPGLASNIQYF
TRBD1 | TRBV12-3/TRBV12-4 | CASSLWDRDNEKLFF
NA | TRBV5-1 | CASSLGFLGETQYF
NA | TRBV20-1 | CNPGRAYGYTF
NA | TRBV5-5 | CASSLLLAVWTAGDYGYTF
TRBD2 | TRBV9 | CASSVGGLAGEISYEQYF
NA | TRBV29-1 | CSVGTRTEAFF
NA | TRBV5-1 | CASSLGTAGEQETQYF
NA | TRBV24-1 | CATSDRPGNTQYF
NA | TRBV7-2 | CASSQDYTDTQYF
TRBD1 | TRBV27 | CASAPGQGAGANVLTF